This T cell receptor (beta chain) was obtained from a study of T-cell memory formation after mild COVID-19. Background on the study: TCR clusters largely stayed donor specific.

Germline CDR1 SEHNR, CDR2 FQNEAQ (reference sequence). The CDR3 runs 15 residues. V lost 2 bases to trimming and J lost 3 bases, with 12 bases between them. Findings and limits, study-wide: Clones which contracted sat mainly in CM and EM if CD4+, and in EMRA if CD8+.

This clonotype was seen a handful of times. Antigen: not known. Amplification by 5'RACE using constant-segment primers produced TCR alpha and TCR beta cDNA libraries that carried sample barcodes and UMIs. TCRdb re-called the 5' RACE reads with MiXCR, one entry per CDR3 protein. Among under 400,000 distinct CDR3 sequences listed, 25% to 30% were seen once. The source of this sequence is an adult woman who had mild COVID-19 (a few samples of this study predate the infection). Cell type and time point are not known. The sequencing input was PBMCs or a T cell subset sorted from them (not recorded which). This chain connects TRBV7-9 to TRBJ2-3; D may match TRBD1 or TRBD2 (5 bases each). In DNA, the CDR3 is TGTGCCAGCAGCTTATTCCAGGGCGGGACAGATACGCAGTATTTT. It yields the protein CASSLFQGGTDTQYF.